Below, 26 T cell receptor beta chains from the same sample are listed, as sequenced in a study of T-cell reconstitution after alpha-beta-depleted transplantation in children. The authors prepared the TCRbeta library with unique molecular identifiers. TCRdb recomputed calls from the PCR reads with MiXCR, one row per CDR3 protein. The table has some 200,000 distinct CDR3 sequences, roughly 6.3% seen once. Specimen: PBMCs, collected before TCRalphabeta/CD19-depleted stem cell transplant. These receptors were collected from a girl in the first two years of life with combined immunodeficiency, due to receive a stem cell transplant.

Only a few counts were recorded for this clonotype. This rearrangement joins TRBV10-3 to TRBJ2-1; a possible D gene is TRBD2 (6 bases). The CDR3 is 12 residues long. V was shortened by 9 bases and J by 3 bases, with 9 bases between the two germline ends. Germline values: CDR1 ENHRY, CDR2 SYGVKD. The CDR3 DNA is TGTGCCATGGGGACTTTCTACAATGAGCAGTTCTTC. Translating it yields CAMGTFYNEQFF.

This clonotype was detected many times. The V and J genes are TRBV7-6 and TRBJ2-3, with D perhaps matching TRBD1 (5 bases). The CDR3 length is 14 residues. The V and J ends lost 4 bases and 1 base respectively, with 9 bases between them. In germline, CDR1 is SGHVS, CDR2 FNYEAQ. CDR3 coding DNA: TGTGCCAGCAGCTCAGGGATTGGCACAGATACGCAGTATTTT. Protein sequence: CASSSGIGTDTQYF.

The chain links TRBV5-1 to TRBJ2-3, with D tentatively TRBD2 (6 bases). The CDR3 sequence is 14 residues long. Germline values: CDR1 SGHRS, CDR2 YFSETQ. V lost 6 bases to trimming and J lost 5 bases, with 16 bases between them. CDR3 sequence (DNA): TGCGCCAGCACCCCCGGGACTCTCGGAGATACGCAGTATTTT. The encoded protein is CASTPGTLGDTQYF. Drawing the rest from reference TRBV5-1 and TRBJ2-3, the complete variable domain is KAGVTQTPRYLIKTRGQQVTLSCSPISGHRSVSWYQQTPGQGLQFLFEYFSETQRNKGNFPGRFSGRQFSNSRSEMNVSTLELGDSALYLCASTPGTLGDTQYFGPGTRLTVL.

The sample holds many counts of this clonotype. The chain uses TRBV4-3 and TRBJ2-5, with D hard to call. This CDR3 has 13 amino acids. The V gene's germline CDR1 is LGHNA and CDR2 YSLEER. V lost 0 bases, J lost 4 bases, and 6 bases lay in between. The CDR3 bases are TGCGCCAGCAGCCAAGAGGTGAGAGAGACCCAGTACTTC. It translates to CASSQEVRETQYF.

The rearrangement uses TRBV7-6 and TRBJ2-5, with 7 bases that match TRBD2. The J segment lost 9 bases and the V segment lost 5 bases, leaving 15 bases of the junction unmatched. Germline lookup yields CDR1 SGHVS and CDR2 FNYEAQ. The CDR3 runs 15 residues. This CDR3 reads CASSRPSGGKKAQYF. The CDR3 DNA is TGTGCCAGCAGCCGTCCTAGCGGAGGGAAAAAGGCCCAGTACTTC.

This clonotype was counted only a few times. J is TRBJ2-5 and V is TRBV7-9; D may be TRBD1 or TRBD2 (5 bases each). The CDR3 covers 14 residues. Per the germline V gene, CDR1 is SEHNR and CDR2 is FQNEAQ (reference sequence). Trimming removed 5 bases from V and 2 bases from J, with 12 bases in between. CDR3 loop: CASSIGTEQETQYF. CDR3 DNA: TGTGCCAGCAGCATCGGGACGGAACAAGAGACCCAGTACTTC.

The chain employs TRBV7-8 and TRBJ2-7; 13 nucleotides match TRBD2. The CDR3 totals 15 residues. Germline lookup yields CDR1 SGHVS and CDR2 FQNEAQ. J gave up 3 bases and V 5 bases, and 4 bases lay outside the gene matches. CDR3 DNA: TGTGCCAGCAGCGATCGACTAGCGGGAGGCTACGAGCAGTACTTC. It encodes CASSDRLAGGYEQYF.

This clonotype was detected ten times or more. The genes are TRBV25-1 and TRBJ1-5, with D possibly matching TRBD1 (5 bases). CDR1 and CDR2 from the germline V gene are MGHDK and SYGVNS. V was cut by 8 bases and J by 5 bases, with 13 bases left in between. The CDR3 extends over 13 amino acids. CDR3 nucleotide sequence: TGTGCCAGCCAACAGGCCACCTATCAGCCCCAGCATTTT. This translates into CASQQATYQPQHF.

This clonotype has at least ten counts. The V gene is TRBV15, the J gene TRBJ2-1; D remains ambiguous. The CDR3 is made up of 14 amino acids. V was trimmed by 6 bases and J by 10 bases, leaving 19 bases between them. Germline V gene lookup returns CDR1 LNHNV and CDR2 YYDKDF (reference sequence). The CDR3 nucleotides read TGTGCCACCAGTCCGAACCTGCACTGGAAGGAGCAGTTCTTC. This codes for CATSPNLHWKEQFF.

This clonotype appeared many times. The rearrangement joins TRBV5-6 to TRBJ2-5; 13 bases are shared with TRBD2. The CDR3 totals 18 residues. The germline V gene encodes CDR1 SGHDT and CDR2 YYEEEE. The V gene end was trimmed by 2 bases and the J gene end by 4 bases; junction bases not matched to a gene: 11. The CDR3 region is CASSLAGLAGIFVETQYF. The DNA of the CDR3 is TGTGCCAGCAGCTTAGCGGGACTAGCGGGGATTTTTGTAGAGACCCAGTACTTC.

The CDR3 nucleotides read TGTGCCAGCAGTTTCCAAGCGGGAGGGGGCCTGGGCTACGAGCAGTACTTC. It encodes CASSFQAGGGLGYEQYF. This chain uses TRBV12-3 or TRBV12-4 with TRBJ2-7, with 10 bases identical to TRBD2. V dropped 3 bases and J dropped 3; count of bases not matched to a gene: 11. This CDR3 is built from 17 residues.

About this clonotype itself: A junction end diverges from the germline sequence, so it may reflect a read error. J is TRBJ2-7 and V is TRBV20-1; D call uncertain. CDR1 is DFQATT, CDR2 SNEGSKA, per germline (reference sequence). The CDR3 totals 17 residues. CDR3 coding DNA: TGCTGTGCTAGAGACGTGGCCCGGGTGGGAAGCTCCTACGAGCAGTACTTC. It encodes CCARDVARVGSSYEQYF.

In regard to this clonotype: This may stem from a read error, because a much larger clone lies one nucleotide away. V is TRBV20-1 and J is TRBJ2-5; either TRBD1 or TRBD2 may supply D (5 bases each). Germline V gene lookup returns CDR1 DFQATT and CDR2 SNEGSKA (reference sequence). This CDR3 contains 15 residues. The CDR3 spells CCAGTASPNQETQYF. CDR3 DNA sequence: TGCTGTGCTGGGACCGCTAGCCCCAACCAAGAGACCCAGTACTTC.

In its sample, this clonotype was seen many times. The CDR3 sequence: CASSLGVDQETQYF. For the CDR3, the DNA is TGCGCCAGCAGCTTGGGGGTTGACCAAGAGACCCAGTACTTC. The chain has TRBV5-1 and TRBJ2-5; D unresolved. Trimming removed 0 bases from V and 0 bases from J, with 6 bases in between. The CDR3 runs 14 residues. Germline assignment: CDR1 SGHRS and CDR2 YFSETQ.

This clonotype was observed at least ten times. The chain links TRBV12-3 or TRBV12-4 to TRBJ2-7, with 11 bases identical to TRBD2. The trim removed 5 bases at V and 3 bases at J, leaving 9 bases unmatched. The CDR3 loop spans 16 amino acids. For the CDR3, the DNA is TGTGCCAGCAGTCCAAACATGGGACTAGCGGTCTACGAGCAGTACTTC. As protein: CASSPNMGLAVYEQYF.

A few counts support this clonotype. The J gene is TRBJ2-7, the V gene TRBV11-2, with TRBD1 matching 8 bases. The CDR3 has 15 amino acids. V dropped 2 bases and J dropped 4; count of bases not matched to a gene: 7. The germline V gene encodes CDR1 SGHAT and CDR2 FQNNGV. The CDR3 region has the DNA TGTGCCAGCAGCTTAAGGCAGGGGGCAGGGTACGAGCAGTACTTC. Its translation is CASSLRQGAGYEQYF.

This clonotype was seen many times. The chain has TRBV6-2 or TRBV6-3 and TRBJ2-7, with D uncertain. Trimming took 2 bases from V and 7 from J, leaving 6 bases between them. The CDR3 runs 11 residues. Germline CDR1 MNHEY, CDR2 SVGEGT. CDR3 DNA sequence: TGTGCCAGCAGTTACCCGGAAGAGCAGTACTTC. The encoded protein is CASSYPEEQYF.

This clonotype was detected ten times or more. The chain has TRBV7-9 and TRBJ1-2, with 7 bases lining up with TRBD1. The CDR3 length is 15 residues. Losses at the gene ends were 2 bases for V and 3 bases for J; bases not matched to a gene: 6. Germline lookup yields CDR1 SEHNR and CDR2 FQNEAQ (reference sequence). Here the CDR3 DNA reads TGTGCCAGCAGCTTAAAAGGAGGGGGCGACTATGGCTACACCTTC. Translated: CASSLKGGGDYGYTF.

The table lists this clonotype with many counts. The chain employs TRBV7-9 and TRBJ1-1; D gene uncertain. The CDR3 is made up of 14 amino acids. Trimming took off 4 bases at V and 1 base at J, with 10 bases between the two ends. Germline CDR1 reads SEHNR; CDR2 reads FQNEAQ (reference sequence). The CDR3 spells CASSSPGGNTEAFF. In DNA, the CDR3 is TGTGCCAGCAGCTCCCCGGGTGGGAACACTGAAGCTTTCTTT. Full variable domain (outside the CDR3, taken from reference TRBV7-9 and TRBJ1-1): DTGVSQNPRHKITKRGQNVTFRCDPISEHNRLYWYRQTLGQGPEFLTYFQNEAQLEKSRLLSDRFSAERPKGSFSTLEIQRTEQGDSAMYLCASSSPGGNTEAFFGQGTRLTVV.

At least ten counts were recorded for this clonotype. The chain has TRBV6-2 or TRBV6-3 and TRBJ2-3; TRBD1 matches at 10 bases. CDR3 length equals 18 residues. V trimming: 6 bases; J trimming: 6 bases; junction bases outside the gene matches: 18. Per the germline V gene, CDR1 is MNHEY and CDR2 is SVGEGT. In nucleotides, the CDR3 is TGTGCCAGCAGAGGAGGGACAGGGGACCATATTACCTCCGATACGCAGTATTTT. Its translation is CASRGGTGDHITSDTQYF.

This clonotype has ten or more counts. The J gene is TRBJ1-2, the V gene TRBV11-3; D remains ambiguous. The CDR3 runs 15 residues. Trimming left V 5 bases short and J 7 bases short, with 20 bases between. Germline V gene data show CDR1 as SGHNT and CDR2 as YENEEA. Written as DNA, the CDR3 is TGTGCCAGCAGCCCCCGGCATATACTCACGGGTGGCTACACCTTC. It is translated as CASSPRHILTGGYTF.

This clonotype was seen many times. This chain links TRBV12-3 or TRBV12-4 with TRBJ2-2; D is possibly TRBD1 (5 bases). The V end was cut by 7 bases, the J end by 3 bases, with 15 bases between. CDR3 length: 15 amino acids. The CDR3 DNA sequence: TGTGCCAGCACCCCCTCGAGCAGGGACACCGGGGAGCTGTTTTTT. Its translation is CASTPSSRDTGELFF.

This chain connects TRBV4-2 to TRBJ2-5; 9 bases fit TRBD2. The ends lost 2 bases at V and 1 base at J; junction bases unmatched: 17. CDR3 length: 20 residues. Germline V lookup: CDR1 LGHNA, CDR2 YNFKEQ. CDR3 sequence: CASSQNLAARAGGTQETQYF. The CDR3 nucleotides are TGTGCCAGCAGCCAAAATTTGGCGGCCCGAGCGGGGGGTACCCAAGAGACCCAGTACTTC.

CDR3 coding DNA: TGTGCCAGTAGTAACGCTTTGAGGACAGTTCAGCCCCAGCATTTT. This gives the protein CASSNALRTVQPQHF. The rearrangement uses TRBV19 and TRBJ1-5; tentative D call: TRBD1 (6 bases). V was pared by 4 bases and J by 6 bases, with 16 bases between. The germline V gene has CDR1 LNHDA and CDR2 SQIVND (reference sequence). This CDR3 is built from 15 residues.

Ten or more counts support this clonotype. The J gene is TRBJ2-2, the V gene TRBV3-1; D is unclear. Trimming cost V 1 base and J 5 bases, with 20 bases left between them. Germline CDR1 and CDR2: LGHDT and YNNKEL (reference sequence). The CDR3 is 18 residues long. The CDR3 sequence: CASSQGVPRLGSTGELFF. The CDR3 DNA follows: TGTGCCAGCAGCCAAGGGGTCCCCCGGCTGGGAAGTACCGGGGAGCTGTTTTTT.

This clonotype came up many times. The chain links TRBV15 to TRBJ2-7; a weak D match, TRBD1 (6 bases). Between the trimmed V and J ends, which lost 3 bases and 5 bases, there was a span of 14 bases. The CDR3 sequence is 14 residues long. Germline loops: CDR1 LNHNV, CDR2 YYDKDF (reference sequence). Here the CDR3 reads CATSSNFQGHEQYF. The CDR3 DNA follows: TGTGCCACCAGCAGCAATTTTCAGGGGCACGAGCAGTACTTC.